Included here is one TCR beta chain sequence, with context. The data stem from a study of human T cells and chemical hapten exposure. From the RACE reads, TCRdb called clonotypes with MiXCR, one entry per CDR3 protein. Of about 82,000 distinct CDR3 sequences listed, less than 14% are singletons. Time point in this sample: patch test 3, about 24 weeks after DPC sensitization. Noted treatment: therapeutic diphenylcyclopropenone sensitization with weekly scalp DPC. The CDR3 covers 14 residues. Trimming removed 6 bases from V and 1 base from J, with 13 bases in between. The V gene's germline CDR1 is DFQATT and CDR2 SNEGSKA (reference sequence).

The source material was whole blood, sampled in connection with sensitization to the hapten diphenylcyclopropenone (DPC). The sequence derives from a woman aged 45 to 65 with alopecia areata. Some clones in this sample may be carry-over from other donors' samples. The rearrangement joins TRBV20-1 to TRBJ1-5; D ambiguous. CDR3 nucleotides: TGCAGTGCCGAGGCGGGTTGGAGCAATCAGCCCCAGCATTTT. Translation: CSAEAGWSNQPQHF.